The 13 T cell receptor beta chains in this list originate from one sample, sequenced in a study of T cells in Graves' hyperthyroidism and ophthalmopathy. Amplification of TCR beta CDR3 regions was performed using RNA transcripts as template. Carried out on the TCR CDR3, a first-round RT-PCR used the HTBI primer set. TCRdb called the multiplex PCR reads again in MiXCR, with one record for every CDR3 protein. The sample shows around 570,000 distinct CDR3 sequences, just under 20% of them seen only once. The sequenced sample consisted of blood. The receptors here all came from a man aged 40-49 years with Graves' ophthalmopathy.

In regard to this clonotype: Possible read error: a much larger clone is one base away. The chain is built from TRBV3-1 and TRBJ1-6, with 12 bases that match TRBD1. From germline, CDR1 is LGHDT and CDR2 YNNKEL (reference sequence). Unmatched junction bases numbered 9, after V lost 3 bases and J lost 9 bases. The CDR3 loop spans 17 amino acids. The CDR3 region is CASSHGTGGSFSSPLHF. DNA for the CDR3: TGTGCCAGCAGCCACGGGACAGGGGGCTCCTTTAGTTCACCCCTCCACTTT.

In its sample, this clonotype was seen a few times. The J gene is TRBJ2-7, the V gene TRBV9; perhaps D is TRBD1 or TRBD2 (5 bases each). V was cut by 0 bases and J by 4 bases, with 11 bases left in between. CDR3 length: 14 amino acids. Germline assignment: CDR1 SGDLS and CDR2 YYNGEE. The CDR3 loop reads CASSVGQGRYEQYF. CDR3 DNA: TGTGCCAGCAGCGTAGGGCAGGGACGGTACGAGCAGTACTTC.

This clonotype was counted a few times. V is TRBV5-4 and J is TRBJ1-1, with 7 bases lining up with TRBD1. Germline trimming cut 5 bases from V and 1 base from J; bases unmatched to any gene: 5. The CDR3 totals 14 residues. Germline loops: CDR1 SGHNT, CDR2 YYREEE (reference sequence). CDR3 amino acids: CASSLTGRNTEAFF. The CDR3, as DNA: TGTGCCAGCAGTCTGACAGGGAGGAACACTGAAGCTTTCTTT.

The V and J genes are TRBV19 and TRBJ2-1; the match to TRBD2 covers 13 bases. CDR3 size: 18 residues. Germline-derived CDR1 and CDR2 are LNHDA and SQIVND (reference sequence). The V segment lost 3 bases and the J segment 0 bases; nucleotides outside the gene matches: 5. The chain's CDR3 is CASSMTSGRPSSYNEQFF. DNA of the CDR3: TGTGCCAGTAGTATGACTAGCGGGAGGCCAAGCTCCTACAATGAGCAGTTCTTC.

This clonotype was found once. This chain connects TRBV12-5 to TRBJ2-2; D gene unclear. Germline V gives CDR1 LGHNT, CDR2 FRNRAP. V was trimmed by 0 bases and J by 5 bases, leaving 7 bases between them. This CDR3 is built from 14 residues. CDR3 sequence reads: CASGLVPATGELFF. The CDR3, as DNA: TGTGCTAGTGGTTTGGTACCGGCTACCGGGGAGCTGTTTTTT.

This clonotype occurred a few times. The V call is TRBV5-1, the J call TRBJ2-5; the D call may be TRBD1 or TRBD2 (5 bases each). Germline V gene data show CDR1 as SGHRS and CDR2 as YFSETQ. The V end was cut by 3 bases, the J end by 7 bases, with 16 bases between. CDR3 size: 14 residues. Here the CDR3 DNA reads TGCGCCAGCAGCTCCGGGGACCCTCAGGGGACCCAGTACTTC. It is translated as CASSSGDPQGTQYF.

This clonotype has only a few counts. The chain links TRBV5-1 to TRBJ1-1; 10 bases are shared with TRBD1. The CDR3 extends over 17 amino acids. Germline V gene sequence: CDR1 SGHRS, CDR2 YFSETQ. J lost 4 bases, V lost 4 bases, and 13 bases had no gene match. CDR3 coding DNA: TGCGCCAGCAGCCCAAACCGGGACAGGGGTAGTAGCACTGAAGCTTTCTTT. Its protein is CASSPNRDRGSSTEAFF.

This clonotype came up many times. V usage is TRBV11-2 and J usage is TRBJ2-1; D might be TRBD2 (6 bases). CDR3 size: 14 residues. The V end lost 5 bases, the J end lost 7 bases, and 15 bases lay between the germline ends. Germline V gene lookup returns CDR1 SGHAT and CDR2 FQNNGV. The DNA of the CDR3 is TGTGCCAGCAGCGCAGAGGGACTCCTAAATGAGCAGTTCTTC. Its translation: CASSAEGLLNEQFF.

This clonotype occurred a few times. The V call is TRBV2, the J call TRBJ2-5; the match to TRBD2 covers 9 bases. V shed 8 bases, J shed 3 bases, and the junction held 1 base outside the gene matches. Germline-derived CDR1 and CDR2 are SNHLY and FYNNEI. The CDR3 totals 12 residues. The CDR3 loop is CASAGGKETQYF. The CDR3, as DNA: TGTGCCAGCGCGGGGGGGAAAGAGACCCAGTACTTC.

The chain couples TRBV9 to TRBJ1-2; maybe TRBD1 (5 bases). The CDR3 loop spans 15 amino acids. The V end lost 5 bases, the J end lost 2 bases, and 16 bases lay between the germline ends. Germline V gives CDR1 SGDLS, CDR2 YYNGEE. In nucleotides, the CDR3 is TGTGCCAGCAGTCCTGTCCAGGGAGAGAACTATGGCTACACCTTC. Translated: CASSPVQGENYGYTF.

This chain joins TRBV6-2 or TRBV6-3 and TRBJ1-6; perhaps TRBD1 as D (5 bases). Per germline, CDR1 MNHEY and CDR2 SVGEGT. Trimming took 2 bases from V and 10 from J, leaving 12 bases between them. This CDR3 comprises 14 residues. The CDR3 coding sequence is TGTGCCAGCAGTTACGGTGGAGGGGAGTCACCCCTCCACTTT. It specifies CASSYGGGESPLHF.

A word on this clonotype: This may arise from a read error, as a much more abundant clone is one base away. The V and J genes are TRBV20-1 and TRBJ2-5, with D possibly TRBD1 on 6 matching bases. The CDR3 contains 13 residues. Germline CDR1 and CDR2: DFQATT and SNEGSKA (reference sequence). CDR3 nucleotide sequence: TGCGGTGCTAGGGGGACCTTGCAAGAGACCCAGTACTTC. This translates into CGARGTLQETQYF.

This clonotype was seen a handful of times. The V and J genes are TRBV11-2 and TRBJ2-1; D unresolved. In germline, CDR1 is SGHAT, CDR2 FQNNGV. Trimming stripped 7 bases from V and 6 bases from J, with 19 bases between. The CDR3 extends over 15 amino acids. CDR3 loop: CASTPQQATCNEQFF. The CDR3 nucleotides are TGTGCCAGCACCCCTCAGCAGGCTACCTGCAATGAGCAGTTCTTC.